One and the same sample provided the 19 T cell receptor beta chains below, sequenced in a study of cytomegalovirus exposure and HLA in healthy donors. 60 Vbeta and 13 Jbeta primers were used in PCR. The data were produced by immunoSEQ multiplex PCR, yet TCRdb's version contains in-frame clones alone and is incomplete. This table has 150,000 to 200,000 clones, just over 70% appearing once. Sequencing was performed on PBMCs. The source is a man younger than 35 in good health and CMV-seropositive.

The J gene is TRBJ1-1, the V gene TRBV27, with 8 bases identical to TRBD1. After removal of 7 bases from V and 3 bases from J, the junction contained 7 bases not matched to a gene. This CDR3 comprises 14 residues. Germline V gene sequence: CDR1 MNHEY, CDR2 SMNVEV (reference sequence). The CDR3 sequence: CASMRTGLDTEAFF. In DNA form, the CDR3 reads TGTGCCAGCATGAGGACAGGGTTGGACACTGAAGCTTTCTTT.

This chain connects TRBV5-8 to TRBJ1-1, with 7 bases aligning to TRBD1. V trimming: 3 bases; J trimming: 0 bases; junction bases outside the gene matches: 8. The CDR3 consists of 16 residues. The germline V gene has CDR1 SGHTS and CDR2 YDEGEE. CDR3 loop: CASSSRQGGLNTEAFF. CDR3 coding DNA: TGTGCCAGCAGCTCGCGTCAGGGGGGCCTGAACACTGAAGCTTTCTTT.

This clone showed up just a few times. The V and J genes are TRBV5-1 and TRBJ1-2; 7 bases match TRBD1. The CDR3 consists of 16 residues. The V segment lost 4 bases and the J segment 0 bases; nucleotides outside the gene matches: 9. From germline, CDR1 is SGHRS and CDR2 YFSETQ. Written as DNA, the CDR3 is TGCGCCAGCAGCAGTGGGACAGCCACTCCTAACTATGGCTACACCTTC. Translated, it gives CASSSGTATPNYGYTF. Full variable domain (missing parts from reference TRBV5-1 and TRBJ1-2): KAGVTQTPRYLIKTRGQQVTLSCSPISGHRSVSWYQQTPGQGLQFLFEYFSETQRNKGNFPGRFSGRQFSNSRSEMNVSTLELGDSALYLCASSSGTATPNYGYTFGSGTRLTVV.

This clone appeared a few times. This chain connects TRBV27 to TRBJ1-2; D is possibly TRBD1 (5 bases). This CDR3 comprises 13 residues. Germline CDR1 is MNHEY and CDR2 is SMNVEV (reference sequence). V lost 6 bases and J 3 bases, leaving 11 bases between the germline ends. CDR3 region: CASRPDRHYGYTF. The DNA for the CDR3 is TGTGCCAGCAGACCAGACAGACACTATGGCTACACCTTC.

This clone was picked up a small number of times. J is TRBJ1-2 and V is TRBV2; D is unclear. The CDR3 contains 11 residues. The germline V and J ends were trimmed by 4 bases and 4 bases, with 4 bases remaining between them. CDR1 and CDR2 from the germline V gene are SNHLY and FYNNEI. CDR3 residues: CASSAGYGYTF. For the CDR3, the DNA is TGTGCCAGCAGTGCGGGCTATGGCTACACCTTC.

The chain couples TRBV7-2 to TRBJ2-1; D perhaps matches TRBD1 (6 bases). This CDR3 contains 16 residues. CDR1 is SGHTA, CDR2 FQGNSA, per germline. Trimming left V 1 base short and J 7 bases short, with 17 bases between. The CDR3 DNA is TGTGCCAGCAGCTTAGTGTCCAGGGGAGTTAGGAATGAGCAGTTCTTC. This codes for CASSLVSRGVRNEQFF.

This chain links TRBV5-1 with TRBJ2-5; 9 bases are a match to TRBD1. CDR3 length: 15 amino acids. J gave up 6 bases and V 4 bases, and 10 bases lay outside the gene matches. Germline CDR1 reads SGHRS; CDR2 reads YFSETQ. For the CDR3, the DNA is TGCGCCAGCAGCCTCCAGACAGGGGGGGTCCAGACCCAGTACTTC. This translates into CASSLQTGGVQTQYF. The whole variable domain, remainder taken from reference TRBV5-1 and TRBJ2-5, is KAGVTQTPRYLIKTRGQQVTLSCSPISGHRSVSWYQQTPGQGLQFLFEYFSETQRNKGNFPGRFSGRQFSNSRSEMNVSTLELGDSALYLCASSLQTGGVQTQYFGPGTRLLVL.

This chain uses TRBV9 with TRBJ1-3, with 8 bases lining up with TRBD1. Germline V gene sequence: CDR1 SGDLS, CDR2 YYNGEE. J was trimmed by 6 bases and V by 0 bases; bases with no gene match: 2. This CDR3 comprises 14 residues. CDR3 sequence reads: CASSVETGENTIYF. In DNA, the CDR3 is TGTGCCAGCAGCGTAGAGACAGGGGAAAACACCATATATTTT. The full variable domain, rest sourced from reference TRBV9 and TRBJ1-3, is DSGVTQTPKHLITATGQRVTLRCSPRSGDLSVYWYQQSLDQGLQFLIQYYNGEERAKGNILERFSAQQFPDLHSELNLSSLELGDSALYFCASSVETGENTIYFGEGSWLTVV.

The CDR3 spells CASSLVSGAHNSPLHF. The CDR3 DNA sequence: TGCGCCAGCAGCTTGGTATCAGGGGCACATAATTCACCCCTCCACTTT. The genes are TRBV5-1 and TRBJ1-6; tentatively, D is TRBD1 (6 bases). CDR3 size: 16 residues. Germline CDR1 reads SGHRS; CDR2 reads YFSETQ. V was clipped by 0 bases and J by 5 bases, with 12 bases between them. The full variable domain, completed using reference TRBV5-1 and TRBJ1-6, is KAGVTQTPRYLIKTRGQQVTLSCSPISGHRSVSWYQQTPGQGLQFLFEYFSETQRNKGNFPGRFSGRQFSNSRSEMNVSTLELGDSALYLCASSLVSGAHNSPLHFGNGTRLTVT.

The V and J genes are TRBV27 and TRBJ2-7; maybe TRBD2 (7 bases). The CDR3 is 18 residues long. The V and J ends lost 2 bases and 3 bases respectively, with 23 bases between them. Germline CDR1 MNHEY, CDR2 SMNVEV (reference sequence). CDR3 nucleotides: TGTGCCAGCAGTTTAAAGCGGGACACCCTTCGGTCCCACTACGAGCAGTACGTC. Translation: CASSLKRDTLRSHYEQYV.

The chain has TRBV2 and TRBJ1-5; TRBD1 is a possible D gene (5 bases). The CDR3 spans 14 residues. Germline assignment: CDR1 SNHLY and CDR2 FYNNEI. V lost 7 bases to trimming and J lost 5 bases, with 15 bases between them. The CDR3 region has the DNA TGTGCCAGCACCCCCGGGGGGGTTTATCAGCCCCAGCATTTT. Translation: CASTPGGVYQPQHF.

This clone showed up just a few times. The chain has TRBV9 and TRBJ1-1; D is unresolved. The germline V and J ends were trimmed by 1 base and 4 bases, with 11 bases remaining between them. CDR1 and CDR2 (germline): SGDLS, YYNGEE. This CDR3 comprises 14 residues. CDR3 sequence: CASSVTPRSTEAFF. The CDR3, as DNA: TGTGCCAGCAGCGTAACGCCAAGGAGCACTGAAGCTTTCTTT.

CDR3 amino acids: CASSAGTAINEKLFF. The CDR3 DNA sequence: TGTGCCAGCAGTGCCGGGACAGCGATTAATGAAAAACTGTTTTTT. The chain carries TRBV6-6 and TRBJ1-4, with TRBD1 matching over 7 bases. CDR1 and CDR2 from the germline V gene are MNHNY and SVGAGI (reference sequence). The junction had 7 bases not matched to a gene; V was cut back by 5 bases and J by 4 bases. The CDR3 runs to 15 residues.

CDR3 DNA sequence: TGCGCCAGCAGCCTCGACTCAAACACCGGGGAGCTGTTTTTT. It is translated as CASSLDSNTGELFF. The chain is built from TRBV5-1 and TRBJ2-2; the D is unclear. Trimming left V 4 bases short and J 2 bases short, with 9 bases between. CDR1 is SGHRS, CDR2 YFSETQ, per germline. The CDR3 runs 14 residues.

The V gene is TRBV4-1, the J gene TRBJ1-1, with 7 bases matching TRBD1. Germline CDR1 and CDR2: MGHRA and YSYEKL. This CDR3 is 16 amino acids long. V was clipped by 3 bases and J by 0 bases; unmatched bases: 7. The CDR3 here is CASSQQGERLNTEAFF. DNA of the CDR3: TGCGCCAGCAGCCAGCAGGGGGAGCGGTTGAACACTGAAGCTTTCTTT.

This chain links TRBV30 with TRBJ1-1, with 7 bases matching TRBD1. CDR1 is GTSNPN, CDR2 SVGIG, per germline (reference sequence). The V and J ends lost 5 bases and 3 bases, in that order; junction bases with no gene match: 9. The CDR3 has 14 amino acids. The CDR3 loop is CAWVTRGDDTEAFF. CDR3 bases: TGTGCCTGGGTTACCAGGGGGGATGACACTGAAGCTTTCTTT. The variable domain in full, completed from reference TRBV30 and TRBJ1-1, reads SQTIHQWPATLVQPVGSPLSLECTVEGTSNPNLYWYRQAAGRGLQLLFYSVGIGQISSEVPQNLSASRPQDRQFILSSKKLLLSDSGFYLCAWVTRGDDTEAFFGQGTRLTVV.

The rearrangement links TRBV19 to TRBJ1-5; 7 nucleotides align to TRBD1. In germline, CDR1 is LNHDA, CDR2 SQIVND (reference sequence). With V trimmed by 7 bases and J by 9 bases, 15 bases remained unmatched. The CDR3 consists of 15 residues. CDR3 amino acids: CASNHPGTDIWPQHF. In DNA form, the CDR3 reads TGTGCCAGTAACCACCCAGGGACAGACATTTGGCCCCAGCATTTT.

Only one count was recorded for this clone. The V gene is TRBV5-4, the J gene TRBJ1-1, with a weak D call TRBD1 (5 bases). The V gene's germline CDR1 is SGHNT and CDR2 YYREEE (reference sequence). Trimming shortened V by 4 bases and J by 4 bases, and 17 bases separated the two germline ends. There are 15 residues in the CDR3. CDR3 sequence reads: CASSARRGEITEAFF. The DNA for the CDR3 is TGTGCCAGCAGCGCGCGCCGGGGGGAAATCACTGAAGCTTTCTTT.

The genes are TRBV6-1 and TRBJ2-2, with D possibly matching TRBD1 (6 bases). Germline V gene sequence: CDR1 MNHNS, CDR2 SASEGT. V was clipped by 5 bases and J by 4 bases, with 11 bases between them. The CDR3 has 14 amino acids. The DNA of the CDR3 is TGTGCCAGCAGTCCCCAGGGGATCACCGGGGAGCTGTTTTTT. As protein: CASSPQGITGELFF.